Detailed here is one TCR beta chain. This specimen comes from a study of blood T cell repertoires in COVID-19. Per the original methods: Reference gene primer amplification yielded estimated nucleated cell counts. Some clones are missing from TCRdb's copy, which holds only in-frame ones; the method was immunoSEQ multiplex PCR. The V and J calls and clone size come from that table; D and trimming were worked out from the DNA. The table records around 62,000 clones, around 85% of them present only once. V lost 0 bases, J lost 2 bases, and 17 bases lay in between. The V gene's germline CDR1 is SGHNT and CDR2 YYREEE (reference sequence). CDR3 size: 17 residues.

The rearrangement uses TRBV5-4 and TRBJ1-1; TRBD1 is a possible D gene (5 bases). Sequencing was carried out using peripheral blood. The sequence was obtained from a man aged 50 to 59 with acute or convalescent COVID-19. Here the CDR3 reads CASSLDLRVEVNTEAFF. CDR3 DNA: TGTGCCAGCAGCTTGGACCTCAGGGTGGAAGTTAACACTGAAGCTTTCTTT.